This T cell receptor beta chain was identified in a study of identical twins' blood T cells. Looking at the study overall: About 50 million reads came from around twelve libraries, six alpha, six beta.

Each TCR cDNA library carried sample-specific barcodes on both ends. Authors' processing steps: Clonotypes per individual ranged from about 90,000 to nearly 500,000. From the 5' RACE reads, TCRdb called clonotypes with MiXCR, one entry per CDR3 protein. The V and J calls and clone size come from TCRdb's table, not from the authors' own analysis. Here the sample spans roughly 380,000 distinct CDR3 sequences, over 25% being singletons. This clonotype was seen more than once but under ten times. This CDR3 comprises 14 residues. V gave up 2 bases and J gave up 4 bases, with 10 bases separating them. Germline CDR1 is SGHTA and CDR2 is FQGNSA.

The specimen sequenced was PBMCs. The V gene is TRBV7-2, the J gene TRBJ2-3; D possibly uses TRBD1 or TRBD2 (6 bases each). The TCR was taken from a woman between 18 and 50 years old in good health. The CDR3 is CASSLRGGPDTQYF. CDR3 bases: TGTGCCAGCAGCTTAAGAGGGGGGCCAGATACGCAGTATTTT. The whole variable domain, filled in from reference TRBV7-2 and TRBJ2-3, reads GAGVSQSPSNKVTEKGKDVELRCDPISGHTALYWYRQSLGQGLEFLIYFQGNSAPDKSGLPSDRFSAERTGGSVSTLTIQRTQQEDSAVYLCASSLRGGPDTQYFGPGTRLTVL.